A single sample is the source of the 9 T cell receptor beta chains below, sequenced in a study of T cell repertoires in cytomegalovirus infection. TCRdb reanalysed the reads using MiXCR and keeps one entry per CDR3 protein. The data hold hundreds of thousands of distinct CDR3 sequences, with under 45% observed a single time. Their antigens are not known. This sample comprised cultured PBMCs, obtained from culture after CMV antigen stimulation. All receptors derive from a human donor in good health (CMV status not recorded). Some clones in this sample may be carry-over from other donors' samples.

In DNA, the CDR3 is TGTGCCAGCAGCTTAGCTCGCCTGGGCGCTCTGAACACTGAAGCTTTCTTT. Its protein is CASSLARLGALNTEAFF. V is TRBV7-6 and J is TRBJ1-1; unclear D gene. This CDR3 spans 17 amino acids. The germline gives CDR1 SGHVS, CDR2 FNYEAQ. Trimming shortened V by 0 bases and J by 0 bases, and 14 bases separated the two germline ends.

This chain connects TRBV6-1 to TRBJ2-7, with D tentatively TRBD2 (7 bases). Germline V gene sequence: CDR1 MNHNS, CDR2 SASEGT. The V gene lost 4 bases and the J gene lost 4 bases, with 14 bases spanning the gap. CDR3 length equals 14 residues. The CDR3 loop is CASSVWGGRYEQYF. DNA of the CDR3: TGTGCCAGCAGTGTCTGGGGGGGGCGATACGAGCAGTACTTC.

The rearrangement links TRBV28 to TRBJ2-2; 8 bases line up with TRBD2. The ends lost 4 bases at V and 5 bases at J; junction bases unmatched: 12. This CDR3 comprises 17 residues. Per germline, CDR1 MDHEN and CDR2 SYDVKM. CDR3 coding DNA: TGTGCCAGCAGTTCTACCTACCCGGGACTAGAGACCGGGGAGCTGTTTTTT. Translated, it gives CASSSTYPGLETGELFF.

This clonotype has more than one count but fewer than ten. DNA for the CDR3: TGCAGCGTTGAAAGGGGGAAGACCCAGTACTTC. Translated: CSVERGKTQYF. The V and J genes are TRBV29-1 and TRBJ2-5; a possible D gene is TRBD1 (6 bases). The germline V gene encodes CDR1 SQVTM and CDR2 ANQGSEA. The CDR3 spans 11 residues. The V gene lost 2 bases and the J gene lost 6 bases, with 7 bases spanning the gap.

The genes are TRBV4-1 and TRBJ1-2; possibly TRBD1 for D (6 bases). The CDR3 length is 14 residues. Germline loops: CDR1 MGHRA, CDR2 YSYEKL. Trimming removed 4 bases from V and 4 bases from J, with 13 bases in between. CDR3 amino acids: CASSPQGAGYGYTF. The CDR3 region has the DNA TGCGCCAGCAGCCCACAGGGTGCGGGCTATGGCTACACCTTC.

The chain is built from TRBV2 and TRBJ2-7, with TRBD2 identical over 9 bases. This CDR3 comprises 14 residues. The germline V gene has CDR1 SNHLY and CDR2 FYNNEI. V was pared by 9 bases and J by 6 bases, with 12 bases of the junction left unmatched. CDR3 nucleotide sequence: TGTGCCAGTTTAAAGCGGGGGGAAACCTTCGAGCAGTACTTC. Residues: CASLKRGETFEQYF.

The chain links TRBV27 to TRBJ1-1; D is perhaps TRBD1 (5 bases). V shed 7 bases and J shed 3 bases, with 12 bases lying between them. Germline V gives CDR1 MNHEY, CDR2 SMNVEV (reference sequence). The CDR3 extends over 13 amino acids. In nucleotides, the CDR3 is TGTGCCAGCAACCGGGGACCATACACTGAAGCTTTCTTT. As protein: CASNRGPYTEAFF.

The chain has TRBV2 and TRBJ1-2; D uncertain. Germline CDR1 is SNHLY and CDR2 is FYNNEI. This CDR3 is built from 15 residues. Trimming took off 6 bases at V and 3 bases at J, with 17 bases between the two ends. DNA of the CDR3: TGTGCCAGCAGCGATACGGCACGGGCGGACTATGGCTACACCTTC. Protein sequence: CASSDTARADYGYTF.

This chain links TRBV7-8 with TRBJ1-1; 8 bases line up with TRBD1. J gave up 5 bases and V 4 bases, and 9 bases lay outside the gene matches. The CDR3 length is 15 residues. CDR1 is SGHVS and CDR2 is FQNEAQ in the germline V gene. CDR3 coding DNA: TGTGCCAGCAGCTCAATCAGGGGGCGGAGGACTGAAGCTTTCTTT. It specifies CASSSIRGRRTEAFF. Using reference TRBV7-8 and TRBJ1-1 for the parts outside the CDR3, the full variable domain is GAGVSQSPRYKVAKRGQDVALRCDPISGHVSLFWYQQALGQGPEFLTYFQNEAQLDKSGLPSDRFFAERPEGSVSTLKIQRTQQEDSAVYLCASSSIRGRRTEAFFGQGTRLTVV.